This T cell receptor (beta chain) was identified during a study of blood T cell repertoires in COVID-19. Turning to the study itself: Acute-phase and convalescent COVID-19 samples originated in the United States, Italy and Spain. In each case, the material was cDNA or gDNA derived from T cells, B-cell-depleted T cells, or PBMCs.

How the authors handled the data: Researchers report that nucleated cell counts were estimated from reference gene primer amplification. Generated by immunoSEQ multiplex PCR, the TCRdb table keeps only in-frame clones and is missing some. V, J and clone size are those of that table, while D and trimming were read from the DNA. The sample contains about 490,000 clones, 80% to 90% of which appear only once. This clone was found a few times. CDR3 length: 19 residues. The ends were cut back, 3 bases at V and 0 bases at J, with 25 bases in the middle. CDR1 and CDR2 from the germline V gene are SGHKS and YYEKEE (reference sequence).

The origin of this receptor is a human donor in a cohort sampled during active COVID-19. The sample consisted of peripheral blood. The gene calls are TRBV5-5 and TRBJ2-7, with a weak D call TRBD2 (6 bases). The CDR3 nucleotides are TGTGCCAGCAGCTCGGTCGGGAGACCCAAAGAATTCTACTCCTACGAGCAGTACTTC. This codes for CASSSVGRPKEFYSYEQYF.